What follows are 25 T cell receptor beta chains derived from one specimen sequenced in a study of T cells in Graves' hyperthyroidism and ophthalmopathy. TCR beta CDR3 sequences were amplified from RNA transcripts. The HTBI primer set drove a first-round RT-PCR of the TCR CDR3. TCRdb reprocessed the multiplex PCR reads via MiXCR and lists one record per CDR3 protein. The sample has roughly 500,000 distinct CDR3 sequences; 15% to 20% are singletons. Sequenced: blood. All receptors come from a woman aged 30 to 39 with Graves' ophthalmopathy.

Comment on this clonotype: One end of the junction fails to match germline, which may point to a read error. Here the CDR3 DNA reads TGTGCCAGCAGTTTATCCCACCACGACATACCCTTC. Translated: CASSLSHHDIPF. The rearrangement joins TRBV12-3 or TRBV12-4 to TRBJ1-2; D call uncertain. This CDR3 is 12 amino acids long.

The rearrangement uses TRBV20-1 and TRBJ2-5; either TRBD1 or TRBD2 may supply D (9 bases each). Germline V lookup: CDR1 DFQATT, CDR2 SNEGSKA (reference sequence). The CDR3 length is 19 residues. Between the trimmed V and J ends, which lost 2 bases and 3 bases, there was a span of 28 bases. CDR3 residues: CSARPATGGPSGVKETQYF. In nucleotides, the CDR3 is TGCAGTGCTAGACCAGCGACAGGGGGACCTAGCGGGGTTAAAGAGACCCAGTACTTC.

This chain links TRBV27 with TRBJ2-3; 7 bases match TRBD2. The CDR3 is 13 amino acids. With 3 bases clipped from V and 5 bases from J, the junction kept 2 bases outside the gene matches. Germline CDR1 and CDR2: MNHEY and SMNVEV (reference sequence). As DNA, the CDR3 is TGTGCCAGCAGTTTCACTAGCGTAGATACGCAGTATTTT. Translated, it gives CASSFTSVDTQYF.

The chain couples TRBV3-1 to TRBJ2-7; D unclear. With 3 bases removed from V and 3 bases from J, the gap between germline ends came to 12 bases. There are 14 residues in the CDR3. Germline loops: CDR1 LGHDT, CDR2 YNNKEL (reference sequence). The CDR3 here is CASSHPRPRYEQYF. CDR3 DNA: TGTGCCAGCAGCCATCCCCGACCACGCTACGAGCAGTACTTC.

This chain links TRBV28 with TRBJ2-2; TRBD1 or TRBD2 may be the D gene (6 bases each). This CDR3 comprises 13 residues. Germline V gives CDR1 MDHEN, CDR2 SYDVKM. With 7 bases removed from V and 6 bases from J, the gap between germline ends came to 12 bases. CDR3 bases: TGTGCCAGCAAGGGGGGATTACCCGGGGAGCTGTTTTTT. Translated, it gives CASKGGLPGELFF.

The chain combines TRBV20-1 with TRBJ1-6; D call uncertain. The CDR3 runs 13 residues. CDR1 is DFQATT, CDR2 SNEGSKA, per germline (reference sequence). The V gene lost 5 bases and the J gene lost 10 bases, with 15 bases spanning the gap. CDR3 residues: CSAHPGSKSPLHF. The CDR3 coding sequence is TGCAGTGCTCATCCTGGGAGTAAGTCACCCCTCCACTTT.

V and J are TRBV20-1 and TRBJ2-3; TRBD2 matches at 8 bases. V gave up 0 bases and J gave up 0 bases; unmatched junction bases: 8. The germline CDR1 and CDR2 sequences are DFQATT and SNEGSKA (reference sequence). There are 17 residues in the CDR3. This CDR3 reads CSARDGSGSTSTDTQYF. DNA of the CDR3: TGCAGTGCTAGAGATGGCAGCGGGAGTACTAGCACAGATACGCAGTATTTT.

At least ten counts were recorded for this clonotype. The genes are TRBV11-2 and TRBJ2-1; 10 bases agree with TRBD1. The CDR3 sequence is 15 residues long. Germline CDR1 is SGHAT and CDR2 is FQNNGV. V shed 5 bases, J shed 5 bases, and the junction held 6 bases outside the gene matches. DNA of the CDR3: TGTGCCAGCAGCCTTGACAGGGGGCTCCACAATGAGCAGTTCTTC. It translates to CASSLDRGLHNEQFF.

Concerning this clonotype itself: This may arise from a read error, as a much more abundant clone is one base away. This chain joins TRBV12-3 or TRBV12-4 and TRBJ1-3; D is uncertain. CDR3 length: 16 residues. CDR3 amino acids: CASSPEALVSGDTIYF. CDR3 coding DNA: TGTGCCAGCAGCCCCGAGGCACTTGTCTCTGGAGACACCATATATTTT.

This clonotype appeared a single time. This sequence joins TRBV5-1 and TRBJ2-6; the D is unclear. This CDR3 is built from 17 residues. Trimming shortened V by 0 bases and J by 2 bases, and 12 bases separated the two germline ends. Germline-derived CDR1 and CDR2 are SGHRS and YFSETQ. The CDR3 DNA reads TGCGCCAGCAGCTTGGTGGTGGGTTCTACTGGGGCCAACGTCCTGACTTTC. It specifies CASSLVVGSTGANVLTF.

This clonotype was detected ten times or more. This chain links TRBV28 with TRBJ1-2; D not resolved. Germline V gives CDR1 MDHEN, CDR2 SYDVKM. With 3 bases removed from V and 0 bases from J, the gap between germline ends came to 8 bases. The CDR3 extends over 14 amino acids. CDR3 amino acids: CASSLFSANYGYTF. The CDR3 DNA reads as TGTGCCAGCAGTTTGTTTTCAGCTAACTATGGCTACACCTTC.

This clonotype was found a few times. The J gene is TRBJ2-5, the V gene TRBV4-3, with D possibly called TRBD1 or TRBD2 (5 bases each). V was cut by 8 bases and J by 1 base, with 17 bases left in between. CDR1 is LGHNA, CDR2 YSLEER, per germline. This CDR3 comprises 15 residues. The CDR3 region is CASGLNPGTQETQYF. The CDR3 bases are TGCGCCAGCGGCCTTAACCCCGGGACCCAAGAGACCCAGTACTTC.

This clonotype was seen at least ten times. The V call is TRBV20-1, the J call TRBJ1-1; the match to TRBD1 covers 9 bases. Trimming removed 6 bases from V and 3 bases from J; junction bases left unmatched: 5. Looked up from germline, CDR1 is DFQATT and CDR2 is SNEGSKA (reference sequence). CDR3 length equals 13 residues. The CDR3 protein is CSAAYRGHTEAFF. The CDR3 nucleotides are TGCAGTGCGGCTTACAGGGGGCACACTGAAGCTTTCTTT.

The J gene is TRBJ1-5, the V gene TRBV19, with D unclear. Germline V gene sequence: CDR1 LNHDA, CDR2 SQIVND (reference sequence). Between the trimmed V and J ends, which lost 6 bases and 0 bases, there was a span of 6 bases. The length of the CDR3 is 13 residues. The CDR3 DNA reads TGTGCCAGTAGGCCACATAGCAATCAGCCCCAGCATTTT. Translated: CASRPHSNQPQHF.

The CDR3 reads CASSDHPLRTTGELFF. The CDR3 nucleotides read TGTGCCAGCAGCGATCACCCTCTCAGGACCACCGGGGAGCTGTTTTTT. The rearrangement joins TRBV9 to TRBJ2-2; D is ambiguous. Trimming pared 3 bases from V and 4 bases from J, leaving 16 bases between. Germline V gene lookup returns CDR1 SGDLS and CDR2 YYNGEE. The CDR3 contains 16 residues.

This clonotype was seen at least ten times. The chain is built from TRBV20-1 and TRBJ2-1, with D possibly matching TRBD2 (5 bases). Trimming shortened V by 6 bases and J by 5 bases, and 17 bases separated the two germline ends. CDR1 and CDR2 from the germline V gene are DFQATT and SNEGSKA (reference sequence). This CDR3 spans 14 amino acids. This CDR3 reads CSALRNSGHNEQFF. The CDR3 nucleotides read TGCAGTGCCCTGAGGAACAGCGGCCACAATGAGCAGTTCTTC.

This clonotype occurred many times. The chain links TRBV24-1 to TRBJ1-5, with unresolved D. CDR3 length equals 14 residues. V shed 4 bases and J shed 4 bases, with 10 bases lying between them. Germline-derived CDR1 and CDR2 are KGHDR and SFDVKD. Here the CDR3 reads CATSDGSVNQPQHF. Written as DNA, the CDR3 is TGTGCCACCAGTGACGGAAGCGTAAATCAGCCCCAGCATTTT.

V and J are TRBV7-6 and TRBJ2-1; TRBD1 agrees at 9 bases. Trimming removed 3 bases from V and 4 bases from J; junction bases left unmatched: 7. The CDR3 contains 16 residues. Germline V gene data show CDR1 as SGHVS and CDR2 as FNYEAQ. The DNA of the CDR3 is TGTGCCAGCAGCTTTGATGGGACAGGGCTATACAATGAGCAGTTCTTC. Amino acid sequence: CASSFDGTGLYNEQFF. Filled out from reference TRBV7-6 and TRBJ2-1, the complete variable domain reads GAGVSQSPRYKVTKRGQDVALRCDPISGHVSLYWYRQALGQGPEFLTYFNYEAQQDKSGLPNDRFSAERPEGSISTLTIQRTEQRDSAMYRCASSFDGTGLYNEQFFGPGTRLTVL.

There are a few counts of this clonotype. The chain combines TRBV7-9 with TRBJ1-2; the match to TRBD1 covers 9 bases. Germline lookup yields CDR1 SEHNR and CDR2 FQNEAQ (reference sequence). The CDR3 is made up of 14 amino acids. The trim removed 5 bases at V and 9 bases at J, leaving 10 bases unmatched. The CDR3 is CASSRLDRGSSYTF. Here the CDR3 DNA reads TGTGCCAGCAGCCGATTGGACAGGGGTTCTAGCTACACCTTC.

This clonotype appeared many times. The chain carries TRBV7-2 and TRBJ2-2; no definite D call. V dropped 5 bases and J dropped 7 bases, with 8 bases sitting between them. Germline lookup yields CDR1 SGHTA and CDR2 FQGNSA. The CDR3 covers 12 residues. The CDR3 DNA reads TGTGCCAGCAGCCCCCTGAGCGGGGAGCTGTTTTTT. Amino acid sequence: CASSPLSGELFF.

This clonotype showed up many times. The rearrangement links TRBV18 to TRBJ2-1; D remains unclear. Germline-derived CDR1 and CDR2 are KGHSH and LQKENI. The CDR3 spans 13 residues. Trimming stripped 1 base from V and 8 bases from J, with 9 bases between. The CDR3 coding sequence is TGTGCCAGCTCACCACTCGCCGAGGATGAGCAGTTCTTC. Residues: CASSPLAEDEQFF.

In this sample, this clonotype turned up a few times. The rearrangement uses TRBV9 and TRBJ2-5; D may be TRBD1 (5 bases). The CDR3 length is 15 residues. The V end was cut by 2 bases, the J end by 2 bases, with 13 bases between. Germline CDR1 and CDR2: SGDLS and YYNGEE. The CDR3 DNA sequence: TGTGCCAGCAGCGTCCGGAACAGGCCTCAAGAGACCCAGTACTTC. It is translated as CASSVRNRPQETQYF.

This clonotype was seen at least ten times. The chain is built from TRBV28 and TRBJ2-2; no definite D call. The CDR3 has 12 amino acids. The ends were cut back, 5 bases at V and 5 bases at J, with 6 bases in the middle. Germline CDR1 reads MDHEN; CDR2 reads SYDVKM. The CDR3 loop reads CASSTSTGELFF. DNA of the CDR3: TGTGCCAGCAGTACATCTACCGGGGAGCTGTTTTTT.

V and J are TRBV7-2 and TRBJ2-2; either TRBD1 or TRBD2 may supply D (6 bases each). This CDR3 contains 16 residues. In germline, CDR1 is SGHTA, CDR2 FQGNSA. The germline V and J ends were trimmed by 1 base and 8 bases, with 17 bases remaining between them. DNA for the CDR3: TGTGCCAGCAGCTTAGACTTTTGGGGGGCGGGTGGGGAGCTGTTTTTT. Translation: CASSLDFWGAGGELFF. Variable domain in full (rest from reference TRBV7-2 and TRBJ2-2): GAGVSQSPSNKVTEKGKDVELRCDPISGHTALYWYRQSLGQGLEFLIYFQGNSAPDKSGLPSDRFSAERTGGSVSTLTIQRTQQEDSAVYLCASSLDFWGAGGELFFGEGSRLTVL.

This clonotype has more than one count but fewer than ten. Here the CDR3 DNA reads TGTGCCAGCAGCCACCCCGACAATGAGCAGTTCTTC. It is translated as CASSHPDNEQFF. V is TRBV4-2 and J is TRBJ2-1; D unclear. Trimming removed 3 bases from V and 5 bases from J, with 5 bases in between. Germline-derived CDR1 and CDR2 are LGHNA and YNFKEQ. The CDR3 is 12 residues long.